The 26 T cell receptor beta chains below were found in one sample sequenced in a study of shared clonotypes between healthy human individuals. TCRdb's copy holds only in-frame clones and misses some; the assay was immunoSEQ multiplex PCR. The sample lists 1.5 million to 2.5 million clones; roughly 94% were seen once. Cells designated naive CD8 were CD45RO-negative and were positively selected for CCR7, with terminally differentiated effector memory CD45RA+ cells excluded. Specimen: naive CD8+ T cells sorted from blood. Receptors were obtained from a man younger than 30 in good health.

The chain carries TRBV7-9 and TRBJ2-2, with D possibly TRBD2 on 5 matching bases. The CDR3 contains 16 residues. V gave up 4 bases and J gave up 0 bases, with 12 bases separating them. The germline V gene encodes CDR1 SEHNR and CDR2 FQNEAQ (reference sequence). In DNA, the CDR3 is TGTGCCAGCAGCTGGGCGGGCAATGCGAACACCGGGGAGCTGTTTTTT. Translated, it gives CASSWAGNANTGELFF. Variable domain in full (rest from reference TRBV7-9 and TRBJ2-2): DTGVSQNPRHKITKRGQNVTFRCDPISEHNRLYWYRQTLGQGPEFLTYFQNEAQLEKSRLLSDRFSAERPKGSFSTLEIQRTEQGDSAMYLCASSWAGNANTGELFFGEGSRLTVL.

The chain has TRBV7-8 and TRBJ1-4; D is unclear. The CDR3 loop spans 15 amino acids. Between the trimmed V and J ends, which lost 5 bases and 6 bases, there was a span of 16 bases. Per germline, CDR1 SGHVS and CDR2 FQNEAQ. CDR3 nucleotides: TGTGCCAGCAGCCCGAGGTTCGGGTTGGATGAAAAACTGTTTTTT. It is translated as CASSPRFGLDEKLFF.

The chain employs TRBV28 and TRBJ2-2; 8 positions agree with TRBD2. CDR3 size: 15 residues. The V segment lost 7 bases and the J segment 7 bases; nucleotides outside the gene matches: 11. Germline V gene data show CDR1 as MDHEN and CDR2 as SYDVKM. CDR3 in amino acids: CASTTHGGGSGELFF. As DNA, the CDR3 is TGTGCCAGCACCACCCACGGGGGGGGGAGCGGGGAGCTGTTTTTT.

The V call is TRBV6-5, the J call TRBJ1-1, with D possibly TRBD1 on 5 matching bases. Looked up from germline, CDR1 is MNHEY and CDR2 is SVGAGI. CDR3 length equals 13 residues. V shed 6 bases and J shed 4 bases, with 12 bases lying between them. The CDR3, as DNA: TGTGCCAGCAGGATTTGGGGGGGCACTGAAGCTTTCTTT. It yields the protein CASRIWGGTEAFF.

The sample holds one count of this clone. V gene TRBV5-6 combines with J gene TRBJ2-5; 13 bases map to TRBD2. V shed 4 bases and J 5 bases; nucleotides not matched to a gene: 8. There are 16 residues in the CDR3. The V gene's germline CDR1 is SGHDT and CDR2 YYEEEE. The CDR3 protein is CASSLGLAGEWETQYF. The CDR3 DNA reads TGTGCCAGCAGCCTTGGACTAGCGGGAGAATGGGAGACCCAGTACTTC. The full variable domain, rest sourced from reference TRBV5-6 and TRBJ2-5, is DAGVTQSPTHLIKTRGQQVTLRCSPKSGHDTVSWYQQALGQGPQFIFQYYEEEERQRGNFPDRFSGHQFPNYSSELNVNALLLGDSALYLCASSLGLAGEWETQYFGPGTRLLVL.

The rearrangement links TRBV9 to TRBJ2-2; D not certain. The CDR3 is 14 residues long. With 7 bases removed from V and 0 bases from J, the gap between germline ends came to 10 bases. Germline V gene sequence: CDR1 SGDLS, CDR2 YYNGEE. The CDR3 nucleotides read TGTGCCAGCCGCCCGGTCGCGAACACCGGGGAGCTGTTTTTT. Protein product: CASRPVANTGELFF.

The chain joins TRBV11-3 to TRBJ2-2; D may be TRBD1 (6 bases). Germline V lookup: CDR1 SGHNT, CDR2 YENEEA. V was clipped by 5 bases and J by 5 bases, with 15 bases between them. The CDR3 is 15 residues long. DNA for the CDR3: TGTGCCAGCAGCCCAACCAGGGGATGGACCGGGGAGCTGTTTTTT. This sequence encodes CASSPTRGWTGELFF. Together with reference TRBV11-3 and TRBJ2-2, the CDR3 gives the full variable domain: EAGVVQSPRYKIIEKKQPVAFWCNPISGHNTLYWYLQNLGQGPELLIRYENEEAVDDSQLPKDRFSAERLKGVDSTLKIQPAELGDSAVYLCASSPTRGWTGELFFGEGSRLTVL.

The genes are TRBV5-1 and TRBJ2-1; 10 bases agree with TRBD1. The CDR3 has 16 residues. Trimming removed 5 bases from V and 15 bases from J; junction bases left unmatched: 20. Germline lookup yields CDR1 SGHRS and CDR2 YFSETQ. The CDR3 is CASSFYPSGTGASLFF. The CDR3, as DNA: TGCGCCAGCAGTTTCTATCCCTCCGGGACAGGGGCTTCCCTGTTCTTC.

The chain joins TRBV7-8 to TRBJ2-3; D remains unclear. V lost 4 bases and J lost 0, with 8 bases in between. Germline V gene data show CDR1 as SGHVS and CDR2 as FQNEAQ. This CDR3 has 14 residues. This CDR3 reads CASSSGPSTDTQYF. In nucleotides, the CDR3 is TGTGCCAGCAGCTCTGGACCGAGCACAGATACGCAGTATTTT.

V and J are TRBV5-1 and TRBJ1-3; 9 bases are a match to TRBD1. The length of the CDR3 is 17 residues. Trimming at V came to 4 bases and at J to 4 bases, leaving 12 bases not matched to a gene. Per germline, CDR1 SGHRS and CDR2 YFSETQ. CDR3 sequence (DNA): TGCGCCAGCAGCCCCGGGACAGGGAAGGCTGGAGGAAACACCATATATTTT. This gives the protein CASSPGTGKAGGNTIYF.

V usage is TRBV6-5 and J usage is TRBJ1-4, with D unclear. CDR1 is MNHEY and CDR2 is SVGAGI in the germline V gene. The CDR3 covers 12 residues. V lost 0 bases, J lost 14 bases, and 10 bases lay in between. The chain's CDR3 is CASSYSMGDLFF. CDR3 nucleotide sequence: TGTGCCAGCAGTTACTCTATGGGCGACCTGTTTTTT.

Points on this clone: Different DNA sequences within this sample yield the same CDR3. This chain uses TRBV6-5 with TRBJ2-7; the match to TRBD2 covers 13 bases. Losses at the gene ends were 6 bases for V and 1 base for J; bases not matched to a gene: 3. The germline CDR1 and CDR2 sequences are MNHEY and SVGAGI. This CDR3 comprises 15 residues. CDR3 sequence: CASSPLAGGSYEQYF. The CDR3 nucleotides are TGTGCCAGCAGCCCACTAGCGGGAGGGTCCTACGAGCAGTACTTC.

The V gene is TRBV6-1, the J gene TRBJ2-7; D may be TRBD1 (6 bases). The length of the CDR3 is 13 residues. Trimming took off 6 bases at V and 3 bases at J, with 12 bases between the two ends. The V gene's germline CDR1 is MNHNS and CDR2 SASEGT. The CDR3 protein is CASSRQEFYEQYF. The CDR3 region has the DNA TGTGCCAGCAGCCGACAGGAGTTCTACGAGCAGTACTTC.

This chain connects TRBV11-2 to TRBJ2-7; D ambiguous. V lost 5 bases and J 5 bases, leaving 16 bases between the germline ends. CDR1 and CDR2 (germline): SGHAT, FQNNGV. The CDR3 is 14 residues long. CDR3 in amino acids: CASSPWTGRDEQYF. The CDR3 DNA follows: TGTGCCAGCAGCCCCTGGACGGGTCGGGACGAGCAGTACTTC.

The chain employs TRBV9 and TRBJ2-7, with 12 bases identical to TRBD1. This CDR3 spans 15 amino acids. V shed 3 bases, J shed 2 bases, and the junction held 3 bases outside the gene matches. Germline V CDR1 and CDR2: SGDLS, YYNGEE. Here the CDR3 reads CASSEGQGATYEQYF. The CDR3 DNA follows: TGTGCCAGCAGCGAGGGACAGGGGGCGACCTACGAGCAGTACTTC.

This chain connects TRBV11-3 to TRBJ2-1, with D hard to call. This CDR3 has 13 residues. Trimming shortened V by 1 base and J by 5 bases, and 6 bases separated the two germline ends. Germline-derived CDR1 and CDR2 are SGHNT and YENEEA. CDR3 coding DNA: TGTGCCAGCAGCTTAGCACAGAACAATGAGCAGTTCTTC. Translated: CASSLAQNNEQFF.

V gene TRBV30 combines with J gene TRBJ2-7; 9 positions match TRBD2. The junction had 3 bases not matched to a gene; V was cut back by 0 bases and J by 3 bases. Germline CDR1 GTSNPN, CDR2 SVGIG (reference sequence). This CDR3 spans 14 amino acids. The CDR3 sequence is CAWSVREGFYEQYF. The CDR3 coding sequence is TGTGCCTGGAGTGTGCGGGAGGGCTTCTACGAGCAGTACTTC. Combining the CDR3 with reference TRBV30 and TRBJ2-7 gives the whole variable domain SQTIHQWPATLVQPVGSPLSLECTVEGTSNPNLYWYRQAAGRGLQLLFYSVGIGQISSEVPQNLSASRPQDRQFILSSKKLLLSDSGFYLCAWSVREGFYEQYFGPGTRLTVT.

This chain links TRBV6-6 with TRBJ2-1; D could derive from TRBD1 or TRBD2 (5 bases each). This CDR3 spans 12 amino acids. The V and J ends lost 9 bases and 8 bases respectively, with 14 bases between them. Germline V gives CDR1 MNHNY, CDR2 SVGAGI (reference sequence). Here the CDR3 reads CASLSGTDEQFF. DNA of the CDR3: TGTGCCAGTCTATCAGGGACGGATGAGCAGTTCTTC.

The chain employs TRBV9 and TRBJ2-7, with 9 bases that match TRBD2. The length of the CDR3 is 15 residues. After removal of 7 bases from V and 2 bases from J, the junction contained 10 bases not matched to a gene. The germline CDR1 and CDR2 sequences are SGDLS and YYNGEE. CDR3: CASSPGLALTYEQYF. DNA for the CDR3: TGTGCCAGCTCCCCCGGACTAGCGCTGACCTACGAGCAGTACTTC.

This rearrangement joins TRBV19 to TRBJ1-2; D unresolved. Germline assignment: CDR1 LNHDA and CDR2 SQIVND (reference sequence). The V end lost 4 bases, the J end lost 1 base, and 4 bases lay between the germline ends. The CDR3 loop spans 12 amino acids. The CDR3 DNA follows: TGTGCCAGTAGTAAACTTAACTATGGCTACACCTTC. Encoded protein: CASSKLNYGYTF.

The chain carries TRBV5-6 and TRBJ1-2; weak D call: TRBD1 (5 bases). V gave up 0 bases and J gave up 6 bases, with 12 bases separating them. The length of the CDR3 is 14 residues. Germline V gene data show CDR1 as SGHDT and CDR2 as YYEEEE. CDR3 amino acids: CASSLGLGVDGYTF. CDR3 sequence (DNA): TGTGCCAGCAGCTTGGGATTGGGGGTGGATGGCTACACCTTC.

This chain's CDR3 is CASSLGGGSLREQYF. CDR3 in DNA: TGTGCCAGCAGTCTAGGGGGCGGCTCTCTCCGCGAGCAGTACTTC. V and J are TRBV14 and TRBJ2-7; 7 bases align to TRBD1. This CDR3 comprises 15 residues. The ends lost 6 bases at V and 6 bases at J; junction bases unmatched: 14. Germline CDR1 reads SGHDN; CDR2 reads FVKESK.

CDR3 region: CASSLVAGSYNEQFF. CDR3 DNA: TGTGCCAGCAGCTTAGTAGCTGGCTCCTACAATGAGCAGTTCTTC. The V gene is TRBV7-9, the J gene TRBJ2-1, with D unresolved. The CDR3 has 15 amino acids. CDR1 is SEHNR and CDR2 is FQNEAQ in the germline V gene (reference sequence). V was clipped by 1 base and J by 0 bases, with 7 bases between them.

The chain is built from TRBV27 and TRBJ2-7, with 7 nucleotides matching TRBD1. Germline V gene sequence: CDR1 MNHEY, CDR2 SMNVEV (reference sequence). V dropped 3 bases and J dropped 0; count of bases not matched to a gene: 5. This CDR3 spans 15 amino acids. CDR3 bases: TGTGCCAGCAGTTTGGGACAGCCGAGCTCCTACGAGCAGTACTTC. It is translated as CASSLGQPSSYEQYF.

Concerning this clone: The sample holds other DNA sequences that translate to the same CDR3. V is TRBV4-3 and J is TRBJ2-5, with 8 nucleotides matching TRBD1. Germline V CDR1 and CDR2: LGHNA, YSLEER. The V segment lost 1 base and the J segment 5 bases; nucleotides outside the gene matches: 3. The CDR3 runs 14 residues. CDR3 region: CASSQGTGLETQYF. The CDR3 DNA reads as TGCGCCAGCAGCCAAGGGACAGGGCTCGAGACCCAGTACTTC.

The chain uses TRBV7-9 and TRBJ2-3, with a possible D match to TRBD2 (6 bases). This CDR3 has 16 amino acids. V gave up 3 bases and J gave up 7 bases, with 20 bases separating them. Per the germline V gene, CDR1 is SEHNR and CDR2 is FQNEAQ (reference sequence). The CDR3 nucleotides read TGTGCCAGCAGCTTCCCCCGGGACTCGTCCAAGAATACGCAGTATTTT. This encodes CASSFPRDSSKNTQYF. Together with reference TRBV7-9 and TRBJ2-3, the CDR3 gives the full variable domain: DTGVSQNPRHKITKRGQNVTFRCDPISEHNRLYWYRQTLGQGPEFLTYFQNEAQLEKSRLLSDRFSAERPKGSFSTLEIQRTEQGDSAMYLCASSFPRDSSKNTQYFGPGTRLTVL.